The rows below give T cell receptor beta chains drawn from one sample of a study of blood T cell repertoires in COVID-19. Generated by immunoSEQ multiplex PCR, the TCRdb table keeps only in-frame clones and is missing some. The table records around 63,000 clones, around 90% of them present only once. The sequencing sample was made of peripheral blood. These receptor sequences come from a man between 45 and 60 years old with active COVID-19. The CDR3 runs from the conserved cysteine through the conserved F or W. A D gene is named only where the DNA matches it firmly. Size tells how often a clone was seen (once, few, many) or the class of an expanded clone, and some rows leave it out.

abundance,j_gene,d_gene,v_gene,CDR3nt,CDR3aa
.,TRBJ2-7,.,TRBV7-6,TGTGCCAGCAGCTTAGGGGGTTGGTCGCTGAGCAGGGAGGCCGAGCAGTACTTC,CASSLGGWSLSREAEQYF
.,TRBJ2-2,TRBD2,TRBV19,TGTGCCAGTAGTTTCGGGACTAGCGGTTTCGCGAACACCGGGGAGCTGTTTTTT,CASSFGTSGFANTGELFF
.,TRBJ1-6,.,TRBV5-6,TGTGCCAGCAGCTTGGACACGGGGAGGGGTTCACCCCTCCACTTT,CASSLDTGRGSPLHF
.,TRBJ2-3,.,TRBV2,TGTGCCAGCAGTGAGCGCCTGCTCAGCACAGATACGCAGTATTTT,CASSERLLSTDTQYF
.,TRBJ1-1,.,TRBV27,TGTGCCAGCACCCCGTATGGAGGAGGGCAAATGAACACTGAAGCTTTCTTT,CASTPYGGGQMNTEAFF
once,TRBJ2-2,.,TRBV18,TGTGCCAGCTCACCACGGCAAGTCAACACCGGGGAGCTGTTTTTT,CASSPRQVNTGELFF
.,TRBJ1-1,.,TRBV2,TGTGCCAGCAGTGAAATCGGAGGTGTTGGCACTGAAGCTTTCTTT,CASSEIGGVGTEAFF
few,TRBJ1-2,.,TRBV5-1,TGCGCCAGCAGTTCATCTCGAGCTAACTATGGCTACACCTTC,CASSSSRANYGYTF
.,TRBJ1-2,.,TRBV6-2/TRBV6-3,TGTGCCAGCAGTTACGTGCCAGGGAACTATGGCTACACCTTC,CASSYVPGNYGYTF
.,TRBJ2-5,TRBD2,TRBV5-1,TGCGCCAGCAGCTGTAAAGCGGGGACGAAAGAGACCCAGTACTTC,CASSCKAGTKETQYF
.,TRBJ1-1,.,TRBV10-3,TGTGCCATCAGTGCCCCATTTGAGAGGGAAGCTTTCTTT,CAISAPFEREAFF
few,TRBJ1-5,TRBD1,TRBV5-6,TGTGCCAGCAGCCCGGGACAGGGGGATCAGCCCCAGCATTTT,CASSPGQGDQPQHF
.,TRBJ2-5,TRBD1,TRBV5-1,TGCGCCAGCAGCTTGGGACAGGGGGAGCAGACCCAGTACTTC,CASSLGQGEQTQYF
.,TRBJ2-3,.,TRBV5-1,TGCGCCAGCAGCTGGCTCCCGCCAGATACGCAGTATTTT,CASSWLPPDTQYF
.,TRBJ1-5,.,TRBV15,TGTGCCACCAGCAGAGATCCGAGGGGCAATCAGCCCCAGCATTTT,CATSRDPRGNQPQHF
.,TRBJ1-5,.,TRBV2,TGTGCCAGCAGGTCGGGGGGGCCCCAGCATTTT,CASRSGGPQHF
.,TRBJ2-5,TRBD1,TRBV11-2,TGTGCCAGCAGCTTAGGCGGGACAGGGGGCTTTCAAGAGACCCAGTACTTC,CASSLGGTGGFQETQYF
.,TRBJ1-1,TRBD1,TRBV19,TGTGCCAGTAGTCCTAGACAGGGAAACACTGAAGCTTTCTTT,CASSPRQGNTEAFF
.,TRBJ2-1,TRBD2,TRBV5-1,TGCGCCAGCTCACCGACTAGCGGGGTCTACTCCTACAATGAGCAGTTCTTC,CASSPTSGVYSYNEQFF
.,TRBJ1-2,TRBD1,TRBV19,TGTGCCAGTGAGGGCCCGCAGGGGGCGCGTTATGGCTACACCTTC,CASEGPQGARYGYTF
.,TRBJ2-1,TRBD2,TRBV3-1/TRBV3-2,TGTGCCAGCAGCCAACGACTAGCGGGGGGGCCTTACAATGAGCAGTTCTTC,CASSQRLAGGPYNEQFF
.,TRBJ2-3,TRBD2,TRBV7-2,TGTGCCAGCAGCTTAGCTAGCGGGGGGAGACGGGATACGCAGTATTTT,CASSLASGGRRDTQYF
.,TRBJ1-4,.,TRBV5-5,TGTGCCAGCAGCTTTCAGGGTGGTGAAAAACTGTTTTTT,CASSFQGGEKLFF
.,TRBJ1-6,TRBD1,TRBV19,TGTGCCAGTAGCGGGACAGGGGTGTCACCCCTCCACTTT,CASSGTGVSPLHF
.,TRBJ2-7,TRBD1,TRBV11-1,TGTGCCAGCAGCCTGGACAAACAGGGGTGGTTCGGCGAGCAGTACTTC,CASSLDKQGWFGEQYF
.,TRBJ1-3,.,TRBV2,TGTGCCAGCAGTGGGCGGGGACTCTCTGGAAACACCATATATTTT,CASSGRGLSGNTIYF
once,TRBJ1-6,TRBD1,TRBV19,TGTGCCAGCCGACAGGGAGGTAATTCACCCCTCCACTTT,CASRQGGNSPLHF
.,TRBJ1-5,TRBD1,TRBV10-3,TGTGCCATCAGTGGATCGACAGGGAACCGTGAGCAGCCCCAGCATTTT,CAISGSTGNREQPQHF
.,TRBJ1-4,.,TRBV5-1,TGCGCCAGCAGCTGGACAGCAACTAATGAAAAACTGTTTTTT,CASSWTATNEKLFF
once,TRBJ1-4,TRBD1,TRBV5-1,TGCGCCAGCAGCTCCGGACAGGGGGAGGAAAAACTGTTTTTT,CASSSGQGEEKLFF
.,TRBJ1-5,.,TRBV6-5,TGTGCCAGCAGCCAAGGATACCAGGGCAATCAGCCCCAGCATTTT,CASSQGYQGNQPQHF
once,TRBJ1-2,.,TRBV9,TGTGCCAGCAGCGTAATCACAGCCGTCTATGGCTACACCTTC,CASSVITAVYGYTF
.,TRBJ1-2,TRBD1,TRBV6-5,TGTGCCAGCAGCCGGGACAGACTTATTGGCTACACCTTC,CASSRDRLIGYTF
.,TRBJ1-3,.,TRBV9,TGTGCCAGCAGCGTAGACATTTCTGGAAACACCATATATTTT,CASSVDISGNTIYF
.,TRBJ1-2,.,TRBV18,TGTGCCAGCTCACCACAGGCGGGCTATGGCTACACCTTC,CASSPQAGYGYTF
.,TRBJ1-4,.,TRBV7-2,TGTGCCAGCAGCGTCTCAACTAATGAAAAACTGTTTTTT,CASSVSTNEKLFF
.,TRBJ2-7,TRBD1,TRBV6-5,TGTGCCAGCAGCGCCTCCACGGGACAGTCCTACGAGCAGTACTTC,CASSASTGQSYEQYF
.,TRBJ1-2,.,TRBV3-1/TRBV3-2,TGTGCCAGCAGTGACGTGGGCCGAGGCTACACCTTC,CASSDVGRGYTF
.,TRBJ1-2,TRBD1,TRBV5-1,TGCGCCAGCAGTCTTTCACAGGGGTCTAACTATGGCTACACCTTC,CASSLSQGSNYGYTF
.,TRBJ1-5,.,TRBV2,TGTGCCAGCAGACTGGACCGTCGGGGGAATAGCAATCAGCCCCAGCATTTT,CASRLDRRGNSNQPQHF